These 11 T cell receptor beta chains originate from one sample sequenced in a study of shared clonotypes between healthy human individuals. Terminally differentiated effector memory CD45RA+ cells were excluded from the naive CD8 cells, which were CD45RO-negative and positively selected for CCR7. This table comes from immunoSEQ multiplex PCR, and its TCRdb copy is limited to in-frame clones, with some not included. The table lists over 2 million clones, roughly 94% of them singletons. Sequences were obtained from naive CD8+ T cells sorted from blood. The receptors shown here come from a man between 18 and 29 years old in good health.

The rearrangement links TRBV6-5 to TRBJ1-2; no reliable D call. Germline V lookup: CDR1 MNHEY, CDR2 SVGAGI. V lost 5 bases and J 4 bases, leaving 14 bases between the germline ends. The CDR3 has 14 amino acids. The CDR3 loop reads CASSPEVYGYGYTF. CDR3 coding DNA: TGTGCCAGCAGTCCCGAAGTATACGGCTATGGCTACACCTTC.

The V gene is TRBV27, the J gene TRBJ2-7; 8 bases are a match to TRBD1. Germline V gene sequence: CDR1 MNHEY, CDR2 SMNVEV (reference sequence). V gave up 5 bases and J gave up 1 base; unmatched junction bases: 10. This CDR3 spans 16 amino acids. In nucleotides, the CDR3 is TGTGCCAGCAGTACATTACTCAGGGGGCGATCCTACGAGCAGTACTTC. Residues: CASSTLLRGRSYEQYF.

V is TRBV27 and J is TRBJ1-6; D uncertain. Looked up from germline, CDR1 is MNHEY and CDR2 is SMNVEV (reference sequence). V was shortened by 2 bases and J by 8 bases, with 7 bases between the two germline ends. The CDR3 is 13 residues long. The CDR3 sequence is CASSLSSYSPLHF. DNA of the CDR3: TGTGCCAGCAGTTTAAGTTCCTATTCACCCCTCCACTTT.

This chain connects TRBV27 to TRBJ1-1, with 8 bases matching TRBD1. The CDR3 sequence is 15 residues long. The germline V gene has CDR1 MNHEY and CDR2 SMNVEV (reference sequence). V shed 3 bases and J 1 base; nucleotides not matched to a gene: 4. The CDR3 sequence: CASSFLGQANTEAFF. The CDR3, as DNA: TGTGCCAGCAGTTTTTTGGGACAGGCGAACACTGAAGCTTTCTTT.

V gene TRBV25-1 combines with J gene TRBJ1-6; D gene uncertain. Germline loops: CDR1 MGHDK, CDR2 SYGVNS. The CDR3 runs 17 residues. The germline V and J ends were trimmed by 0 bases and 3 bases, with 12 bases remaining between them. CDR3 bases: TGTGCCAGCAGTGAATATATTCGACACGGCTATAATTCACCCCTCCACTTT. Protein: CASSEYIRHGYNSPLHF.

The chain employs TRBV13 and TRBJ2-5; D is uncertain. CDR1 is PRHDT and CDR2 is FYEKMQ in the germline V gene (reference sequence). V was clipped by 3 bases and J by 2 bases, with 7 bases between them. The CDR3 loop spans 13 amino acids. The CDR3 sequence: CASSFETQETQYF. The CDR3 coding sequence is TGTGCCAGCAGCTTCGAGACACAAGAGACCCAGTACTTC.

J is TRBJ2-5 and V is TRBV28; 7 bases are shared with TRBD2. The assigned J gene may be wrong: the sequence end matches TRBJ2-7 better. The CDR3 totals 15 residues. Germline V CDR1 and CDR2: MDHEN, SYDVKM. The CDR3 region is CASSFRGVPSYEQYF. Here the CDR3 DNA reads TGTGCCAGCAGTTTTCGGGGGGTTCCATCCTACGAGCAGTACTTC.

With respect to this clone: Distinct nucleotide sequences in the sample also encode this CDR3. The chain links TRBV30 to TRBJ1-2, with a weak D call TRBD1 (5 bases). Trimming pared 0 bases from V and 4 bases from J, leaving 12 bases between. Per germline, CDR1 GTSNPN and CDR2 SVGIG (reference sequence). The CDR3 runs 14 residues. CDR3 protein: CAWSVGAGSYGYTF. The CDR3 DNA follows: TGTGCCTGGAGTGTAGGGGCGGGGTCCTATGGCTACACCTTC.

As concerns this clone: Other DNA sequences of this sample code for an identical CDR3. The CDR3 protein is CASSVGGGNGYTF. The DNA for the CDR3 is TGTGCCAGCAGCGTAGGCGGGGGGAATGGCTACACCTTC. The chain carries TRBV9 and TRBJ1-2; D perhaps matches TRBD1 (5 bases). CDR1 is SGDLS, CDR2 YYNGEE, per germline. The CDR3 extends over 13 amino acids. Trimming cost V 0 bases and J 6 bases, with 9 bases left between them.

The V and J genes are TRBV19 and TRBJ2-7; 8 bases are shared with TRBD1. The CDR3 has 16 amino acids. After removal of 5 bases from V and 1 base from J, the junction contained 10 bases not matched to a gene. CDR1 and CDR2 from the germline V gene are LNHDA and SQIVND (reference sequence). The CDR3: CASSPEFRDRSYEQYF. In nucleotides, the CDR3 is TGTGCCAGTAGTCCGGAATTTCGGGACAGGTCCTACGAGCAGTACTTC.

The chain combines TRBV27 with TRBJ1-1; D is uncertain. The CDR3 is made up of 14 amino acids. Germline V gene lookup returns CDR1 MNHEY and CDR2 SMNVEV (reference sequence). V lost 2 bases, J lost 3 bases, and 10 bases lay in between. CDR3 in amino acids: CASSLRSVHTEAFF. DNA of the CDR3: TGTGCCAGCAGTTTACGATCAGTTCACACTGAAGCTTTCTTT.